Detailed here is one T cell receptor (beta chain). Molecular barcoding with unique molecular identifiers was used for the TCRbeta library. TCRdb recomputed calls from the PCR reads with MiXCR, one row per CDR3 protein. This sample yields some 600,000 distinct CDR3 sequences, of which approximately 17% are seen a single time; approximately 1% belongs to the top ten. CDR1 and CDR2 from the germline V gene are SEHNR and FQNEAQ (reference sequence). The length of the CDR3 is 13 residues. Unmatched junction bases numbered 4, after V lost 5 bases and J lost 4 bases. The sample belongs to a study of T-cell reconstitution after alpha-beta-depleted transplantation in children.

The chain links TRBV7-9 to TRBJ2-7; 8 nucleotides align to TRBD2. Sequenced here: PBMCs from the stem cell graft donor, sampled from the stem cell graft. This TCR derives from a human donor who donated a stem cell graft to a child with acute myeloid leukemia. CDR3: CASSHSGTYEQYF. The CDR3, as DNA: TGTGCCAGCAGCCATAGCGGGACTTACGAGCAGTACTTC.